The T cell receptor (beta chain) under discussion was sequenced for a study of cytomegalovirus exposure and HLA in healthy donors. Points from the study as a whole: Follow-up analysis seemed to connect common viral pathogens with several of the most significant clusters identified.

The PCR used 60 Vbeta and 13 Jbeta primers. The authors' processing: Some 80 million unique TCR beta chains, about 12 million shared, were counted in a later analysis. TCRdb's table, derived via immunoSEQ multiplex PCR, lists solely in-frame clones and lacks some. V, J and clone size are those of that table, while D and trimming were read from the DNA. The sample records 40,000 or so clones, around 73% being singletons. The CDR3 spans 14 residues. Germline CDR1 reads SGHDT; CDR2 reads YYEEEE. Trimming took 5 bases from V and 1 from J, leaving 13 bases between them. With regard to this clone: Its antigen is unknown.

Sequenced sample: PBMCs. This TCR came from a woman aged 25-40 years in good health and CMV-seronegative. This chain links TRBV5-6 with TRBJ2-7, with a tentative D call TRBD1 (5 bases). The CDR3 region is CASRRQGLSYEQYF. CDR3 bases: TGTGCCAGCAGGAGGCAGGGCTTATCCTACGAGCAGTACTTC.